Detailed here is one T cell receptor (beta chain). Mismatch with germline at one junction end may stem from a read error. Repertoires were generated with immunoSEQ multiplex PCR, while TCRdb's copy carries only in-frame clones and drops some. Of approximately 79,000 clones in the sample, approximately 91% were seen once. The data stem from a study of control samples from healthy donors and cancer patients. This CDR3 is built from 16 residues. CDR1 is SGHTA and CDR2 is FQGTGA in the germline V gene. The sequenced sample was blood. The sequence was obtained from a man aged 45-65 years in good health. This chain uses TRBV7-3 with TRBJ2-2; 11 bases fit TRBD2. This chain's CDR3 is CASSLTSGGGTGELFF. For the CDR3, the DNA is TGTGCCAGCAGCCTAACTAGCGGGGGAGGGACCGGGGAGCTGTTTTTT.